These 27 T cell receptor beta chains share one sample of origin, sequenced in a study of human T cells and chemical hapten exposure. TCRdb reprocessed the RACE reads with MiXCR, giving one entry per CDR3 protein. Of about 350,000 distinct CDR3 sequences in the sample, around 5.5% were seen once. The time point: pre-sensitization, week 0. Treatment in this sample: therapeutic diphenylcyclopropenone sensitization with weekly scalp DPC. The source material was whole blood, sampled in connection with sensitization to the hapten diphenylcyclopropenone (DPC). The receptors come from a woman younger than 30 with alopecia areata. Some clones in this sample may be carry-over from other donors' samples.

CDR3 residues: CASSGQVTGELFF. CDR3 nucleotide sequence: TGTGCCAGCAGCGGGCAAGTCACCGGGGAGCTGTTTTTT. The chain employs TRBV6-5 and TRBJ2-2; D gene unclear. Germline lookup yields CDR1 MNHEY and CDR2 SVGAGI. V shed 6 bases and J shed 4 bases, with 9 bases lying between them. This CDR3 comprises 13 residues.

The table lists this clonotype with many counts. The CDR3 reads CASSASGGTDTQYF. In DNA form, the CDR3 reads TGTGCCAGCAGTGCTAGCGGGGGCACAGATACGCAGTATTTT. The chain recombines TRBV6-1 with TRBJ2-3; 9 bases match TRBD2. CDR3 size: 14 residues. Germline V gives CDR1 MNHNS, CDR2 SASEGT. J was trimmed by 1 base and V by 4 bases; bases with no gene match: 0.

As to this clonotype: A read error may be the cause here, since a much bigger clone is one base away. The V call is TRBV20-1, the J call TRBJ2-3; 7 nucleotides align to TRBD2. With V trimmed by 3 bases and J by 1 base, 1 base remained unmatched. The CDR3 extends over 13 amino acids. Germline V gene data show CDR1 as DFQATT and CDR2 as SNEGSKA (reference sequence). The CDR3 reads CSASAGGTDTQYF. The CDR3 DNA reads as TGCAGTGCTAGTGCGGGGGGCACAGATACGCAGTATTTT.

Only a few counts were recorded for this clonotype. The V gene is TRBV27, the J gene TRBJ2-1, with a weak D call TRBD2 (5 bases). With 5 bases removed from V and 4 bases from J, the gap between germline ends came to 12 bases. Per the germline V gene, CDR1 is MNHEY and CDR2 is SMNVEV (reference sequence). This CDR3 comprises 14 residues. The CDR3 region has the DNA TGTGCCAGCAGTCTGCCTTCGGGGTACAATGAGCAGTTCTTC. It encodes CASSLPSGYNEQFF.

Only a few counts were recorded for this clonotype. CDR3 amino acids: CASSYFVNTEAFF. The CDR3 region has the DNA TGTGCCAGCAGTTACTTTGTGAACACTGAAGCTTTCTTT. V is TRBV6-6 and J is TRBJ1-1; D is ambiguous. Trimming pared 1 base from V and 0 bases from J, leaving 3 bases between. Germline V gene sequence: CDR1 MNHNY, CDR2 SVGAGI (reference sequence). The CDR3 length is 13 residues.

The V and J genes are TRBV3-1 and TRBJ1-3, with unresolved D. Germline CDR1 reads LGHDT; CDR2 reads YNNKEL (reference sequence). The V and J ends lost 0 bases and 4 bases respectively, with 10 bases between them. This CDR3 comprises 15 residues. The CDR3 DNA follows: TGTGCCAGCAGCCAAGAGGCAGCTCTCGGAAACACCATATATTTT. This translates into CASSQEAALGNTIYF. Using reference TRBV3-1 and TRBJ1-3 for the parts outside the CDR3, the full variable domain is DTAVSQTPKYLVTQMGNDKSIKCEQNLGHDTMYWYKQDSKKFLKIMFSYNNKELIINETVPNRFSPKSPDKAHLNLHINSLELGDSAVYFCASSQEAALGNTIYFGEGSWLTVV.

This clonotype appeared a few times. The chain is built from TRBV28 and TRBJ2-7; D might be TRBD2 (5 bases). The CDR3 is 15 residues long. The V gene's germline CDR1 is MDHEN and CDR2 SYDVKM. V was clipped by 6 bases and J by 3 bases, with 18 bases between them. The CDR3, as DNA: TGTGCCAGCAGGCCCGGGCGGAGGTTATTCTACGAGCAGTACTTC. This sequence encodes CASRPGRRLFYEQYF. The variable domain in full, with the rest retrieved from reference TRBV28 and TRBJ2-7, is DVKVTQSSRYLVKRTGEKVFLECVQDMDHENMFWYRQDPGLGLRLIYFSYDVKMKEKGDIPEGYSVSREKKERFSLILESASTNQTSMYLCASRPGRRLFYEQYFGPGTRLTVT.

This clonotype was seen only a few times. The rearrangement links TRBV14 to TRBJ1-6; D perhaps matches TRBD1 (5 bases). This CDR3 has 12 residues. The V gene lost 4 bases and the J gene lost 12 bases, with 10 bases spanning the gap. The V gene's germline CDR1 is SGHDN and CDR2 FVKESK. In DNA, the CDR3 is TGTGCCAGCAGCCTGCAGGGTTTACCCCTCCACTTT. It translates to CASSLQGLPLHF. Supplemented by reference TRBV14 and TRBJ1-6, the full variable domain reads EAGVTQFPSHSVIEKGQTVTLRCDPISGHDNLYWYRRVMGKEIKFLLHFVKESKQDESGMPNNRFLAERTGGTYSTLKVQPAELEDSGVYFCASSLQGLPLHFGNGTRLTVT.

The chain has TRBV6-2 or TRBV6-3 and TRBJ1-6; D uncertain. CDR3 length: 13 amino acids. CDR1 is MNHEY and CDR2 is SVGEGT in the germline V gene. V gave up 0 bases and J gave up 15 bases, with 12 bases separating them. The CDR3: CASSYSPPGSLHF. CDR3 coding DNA: TGTGCCAGCAGTTACTCTCCGCCTGGCAGCCTCCACTTT.

Notes on this clonotype: A clone one base away is much larger, so this may be a read error. The chain uses TRBV20-1 and TRBJ1-6, with 9 nucleotides matching TRBD1. Trimming cost V 2 bases and J 9 bases; bases outside gene matches: 8. Germline V lookup: CDR1 DFQATT, CDR2 SNEGSKA (reference sequence). This CDR3 is built from 15 residues. In nucleotides, the CDR3 is TGCAGTGCTAGAACGGACAGGGGAGGACTTTCACCCCTCCACTTT. Its protein product is CSARTDRGGLSPLHF.

At least ten counts were recorded for this clonotype. This chain connects TRBV6-1 to TRBJ2-5, with unresolved D. The CDR3 runs 13 residues. V was cut by 4 bases and J by 2 bases, with 8 bases left in between. CDR1 and CDR2 (germline): MNHNS, SASEGT. CDR3 bases: TGTGCCAGCAGTGCTCAGTTACAAGAGACCCAGTACTTC. It yields the protein CASSAQLQETQYF.

This clonotype was counted at least ten times. This chain joins TRBV10-3 and TRBJ2-4; no reliable D call. The CDR3 consists of 10 residues. The V and J ends lost 11 bases and 8 bases respectively, with 10 bases between them. CDR1 and CDR2 from the germline V gene are ENHRY and SYGVKD. CDR3 sequence (DNA): TGTGCCCCCGCTGGGTACATTCAGTACTTC. It is translated as CAPAGYIQYF.

The rearrangement links TRBV28 to TRBJ1-4, with 7 nucleotides matching TRBD1. After removal of 2 bases from V and 6 bases from J, the junction contained 9 bases not matched to a gene. The V gene's germline CDR1 is MDHEN and CDR2 SYDVKM. The CDR3 runs 16 residues. The CDR3 region is CASSLTPGGGDEKLFF. CDR3 sequence (DNA): TGTGCCAGCAGTTTAACTCCGGGAGGGGGCGATGAAAAACTGTTTTTT.

The chain carries TRBV6-5 and TRBJ1-1; TRBD1 agrees at 7 bases. The V segment lost 6 bases and the J segment 4 bases; nucleotides outside the gene matches: 8. The germline CDR1 and CDR2 sequences are MNHEY and SVGAGI. The CDR3 runs to 14 residues. In DNA form, the CDR3 reads TGTGCCAGCAGAGGCCCGAACAGGGGCACTGAAGCTTTCTTT. Protein: CASRGPNRGTEAFF.

This clonotype has only a few counts. The rearrangement joins TRBV15 to TRBJ2-3; D is ambiguous. The CDR3 totals 15 residues. The germline V and J ends were trimmed by 6 bases and 0 bases, with 13 bases remaining between them. Germline V CDR1 and CDR2: LNHNV, YYDKDF (reference sequence). The CDR3 spells CATSKSRLSTDTQYF. The CDR3 nucleotides read TGTGCCACCAGTAAGAGTCGGCTTAGCACAGATACGCAGTATTTT.

The V gene is TRBV9, the J gene TRBJ2-1; D tentatively reads TRBD1 or TRBD2 (5 bases each). Germline lookup yields CDR1 SGDLS and CDR2 YYNGEE. The CDR3 length is 15 residues. The ends were cut back, 0 bases at V and 5 bases at J, with 12 bases in the middle. The chain's CDR3 is CASSVGGPLNNEQFF. The CDR3 bases are TGTGCCAGCAGCGTAGGGGGACCCTTAAACAATGAGCAGTTCTTC.

This clonotype came up many times. The rearrangement links TRBV12-3 or TRBV12-4 to TRBJ1-5; D is unclear. The CDR3 is 15 residues long. V lost 4 bases, J lost 0 bases, and 10 bases lay in between. As DNA, the CDR3 is TGTGCCAGCAGTTACTTTCAGAGTAGCAATCAGCCCCAGCATTTT. This translates into CASSYFQSSNQPQHF.

The genes are TRBV6-2 or TRBV6-3 and TRBJ2-5; TRBD2 might be the D (5 bases). The germline V gene has CDR1 MNHEY and CDR2 SVGEGT. Trimming pared 3 bases from V and 7 bases from J, leaving 18 bases between. This CDR3 is built from 15 residues. CDR3 loop: CASSYLALGGGTQYF. DNA for the CDR3: TGTGCCAGCAGTTATCTTGCACTGGGCGGAGGGACCCAGTACTTC.

The chain has TRBV12-3 or TRBV12-4 and TRBJ1-5, with TRBD1 matching 8 bases. CDR3 length: 15 residues. Germline trimming cut 5 bases from V and 4 bases from J; bases unmatched to any gene: 7. The CDR3 DNA follows: TGTGCCAGCAGTCTGACAGGGGCCCCTAATCAGCCCCAGCATTTT. Its protein product is CASSLTGAPNQPQHF.

At least ten counts were recorded for this clonotype. The chain couples TRBV10-3 to TRBJ2-3; the D gene could be TRBD1 or TRBD2 (6 bases each). Deletions cut 2 bases from V and 3 bases from J, with 15 bases between. This CDR3 is 16 amino acids long. Germline values: CDR1 ENHRY, CDR2 SYGVKD. DNA of the CDR3: TGTGCCATCAGTGAGCCTATTAGGGGGGATACAGATACGCAGTATTTT. Translated, it gives CAISEPIRGDTDTQYF.

The sample holds many counts of this clonotype. This chain links TRBV12-3 or TRBV12-4 with TRBJ1-5; no definite D call. Trimming cost V 6 bases and J 4 bases, with 10 bases left between them. The CDR3 extends over 13 amino acids. DNA of the CDR3: TGTGCCAGCAGCTCATCCCTAAATCAGCCCCAGCATTTT. This gives the protein CASSSSLNQPQHF.

This clonotype was recorded a few times. The rearrangement links TRBV29-1 to TRBJ1-2; D is unresolved. CDR1 and CDR2 from the germline V gene are SQVTM and ANQGSEA. This CDR3 contains 10 residues. V shed 3 bases and J shed 13 bases, with 12 bases lying between them. The chain's CDR3 is CSVESGSLTF. The CDR3 DNA is TGCAGCGTTGAGTCTGGGTCCCTCACCTTC.

The sample holds a few counts of this clonotype. The V call is TRBV10-3, the J call TRBJ2-2; possible D gene TRBD1, 5 bases. The V gene's germline CDR1 is ENHRY and CDR2 SYGVKD. This CDR3 is 15 amino acids long. V lost 3 bases, J lost 4 bases, and 12 bases lay in between. DNA of the CDR3: TGTGCCATCAGTGAAGGGTGGGGCAGCACCGGGGAGCTGTTTTTT. Its protein is CAISEGWGSTGELFF.

This clonotype was recorded a few times. This chain uses TRBV7-8 with TRBJ2-3, with D unresolved. V gave up 5 bases and J gave up 6 bases, with 12 bases separating them. CDR1 is SGHVS, CDR2 FQNEAQ, per germline. This CDR3 has 13 residues. This CDR3 reads CASSPPRVDTQYF. CDR3 nucleotide sequence: TGTGCCAGCAGCCCCCCCCGTGTGGATACGCAGTATTTT.

This clonotype was observed many times. This chain links TRBV10-3 with TRBJ2-3; D call uncertain. Trimming stripped 4 bases from V and 4 bases from J, with 3 bases between. CDR3 size: 11 residues. Per germline, CDR1 ENHRY and CDR2 SYGVKD. CDR3 sequence: CAISVSDTQYF. In DNA form, the CDR3 reads TGTGCCATCAGTGTCTCAGATACGCAGTATTTT.

The genes are TRBV5-1 and TRBJ2-5; 7 positions agree with TRBD2. CDR1 is SGHRS, CDR2 YFSETQ, per germline. Losses at the gene ends were 2 bases for V and 5 bases for J; bases not matched to a gene: 6. CDR3 length: 14 residues. Here the CDR3 reads CASSFTSELETQYF. In DNA form, the CDR3 reads TGCGCCAGCAGCTTCACTAGCGAACTGGAGACCCAGTACTTC.

CDR3 region: CASSGTGSRQPQHF. In DNA, the CDR3 is TGTGCCAGCAGTGGTACAGGGTCTCGGCAGCCCCAGCATTTT. The rearrangement joins TRBV2 to TRBJ1-5; TRBD1 is a possible D gene (6 bases). V shed 4 bases and J shed 7 bases, with 14 bases lying between them. The CDR3 runs 14 residues. CDR1 is SNHLY and CDR2 is FYNNEI in the germline V gene.